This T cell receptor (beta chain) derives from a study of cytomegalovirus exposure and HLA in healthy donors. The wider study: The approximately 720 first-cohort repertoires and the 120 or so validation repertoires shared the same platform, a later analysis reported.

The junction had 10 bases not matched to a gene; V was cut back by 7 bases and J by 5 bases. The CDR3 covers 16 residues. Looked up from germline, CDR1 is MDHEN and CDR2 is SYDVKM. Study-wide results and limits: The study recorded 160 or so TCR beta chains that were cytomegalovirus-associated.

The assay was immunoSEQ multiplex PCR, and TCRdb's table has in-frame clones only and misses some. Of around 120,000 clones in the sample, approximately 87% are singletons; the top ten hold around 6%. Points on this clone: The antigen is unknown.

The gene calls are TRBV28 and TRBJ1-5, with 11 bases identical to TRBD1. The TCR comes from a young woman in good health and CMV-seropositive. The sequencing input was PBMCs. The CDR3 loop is CASTPARTGGHQPQHF. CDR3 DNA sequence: TGTGCCAGCACTCCAGCTCGGACAGGGGGCCATCAGCCCCAGCATTTT. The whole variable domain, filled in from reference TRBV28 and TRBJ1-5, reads DVKVTQSSRYLVKRTGEKVFLECVQDMDHENMFWYRQDPGLGLRLIYFSYDVKMKEKGDIPEGYSVSREKKERFSLILESASTNQTSMYLCASTPARTGGHQPQHFGDGTRLSIL.